The present T cell receptor beta chain was sequenced within a study of shared clonotypes between healthy human individuals. Study results and limitations: What naive subsets generally showed was a larger estimated richness than memory subsets showed. It was the non-shared clonotypes that had lower generation probabilities than clonotypes shared by all four donors.

The naive CD8 population came from CD45RO-negative cells selected for CCR7, without terminally differentiated effector memory CD45RA+ cells. TCRdb keeps only in-frame clones here, not all; method: immunoSEQ multiplex PCR. The sample comprises some 1,900,000 clones, approximately 95% of which are singletons, and more than 0.9% rests with the top ten. V was trimmed by 1 base and J by 4 bases, leaving 13 bases between them. Germline CDR1 and CDR2: SNHLY and FYNNEI. The CDR3 loop spans 15 amino acids. Details on this clone: Its matching antigen is unknown.

The specimen was naive CD8+ T cells sorted from blood. The TCR sequence derives from a man between 18 and 35 years old in good health. V gene TRBV2 combines with J gene TRBJ1-2; D gene uncertain. The CDR3 spells CASSEDGRDSYGYTF. In nucleotides, the CDR3 is TGTGCCAGCAGTGAAGACGGCCGTGACTCCTATGGCTACACCTTC.